Presented here are 22 T cell receptor beta chains from one specimen sequenced in a study of cytomegalovirus exposure and HLA in healthy donors. PCR involved 60 Vbeta and 13 Jbeta primers. Clones were sequenced by immunoSEQ multiplex PCR, and TCRdb holds only the in-frame ones, with some missing. The sample lists 150,000 to 200,000 clones; 75% to 85% were seen once. The sequenced sample consisted of PBMCs. These receptors all come from a woman aged 50 to 60 in good health and CMV-seronegative.

The chain employs TRBV2 and TRBJ2-4; TRBD2 aligns across 13 bases. The CDR3 is made up of 22 amino acids. From germline, CDR1 is SNHLY and CDR2 FYNNEI. V shed 0 bases, J shed 2 bases, and the junction held 16 bases outside the gene matches. In DNA, the CDR3 is TGTGCCAGCAGTGAAGCCCCGATCACTAGCGGGAGGGCCCGAAATTCCAAAAACATTCAGTACTTC. This encodes CASSEAPITSGRARNSKNIQYF. Looking up the rest from reference TRBV2 and TRBJ2-4 gives the full variable domain: EPEVTQTPSHQVTQMGQEVILRCVPISNHLYFYWYRQILGQKVEFLVSFYNNEISEKSEIFDDQFSVERPDGSNFTLKIRSTKLEDSAMYFCASSEAPITSGRARNSKNIQYFGAGTRLSVL.

This clone was counted only a few times. The chain links TRBV6-5 to TRBJ1-2, with 10 nucleotides matching TRBD1. CDR3 size: 14 residues. V lost 8 bases, J lost 0 bases, and 3 bases stayed unmatched. Per the germline V gene, CDR1 is MNHEY and CDR2 is SVGAGI. Here the CDR3 reads CASGDRGTNYGYTF. The CDR3 nucleotides read TGTGCCAGCGGGGACAGGGGTACTAACTATGGCTACACCTTC.

The genes are TRBV6-5 and TRBJ2-1; 7 bases fit TRBD1. The germline V gene encodes CDR1 MNHEY and CDR2 SVGAGI. The J segment lost 7 bases and the V segment lost 11 bases, leaving 11 bases of the junction unmatched. This CDR3 comprises 13 residues. CDR3 DNA: TGTGCCTCCAGGGGGTCGGTATTGAATGAGCAGTTCTTC. Translated, it gives CASRGSVLNEQFF.

This clone was detected a few times. The rearrangement links TRBV7-6 to TRBJ2-1; TRBD2 is a possible D gene (5 bases). The CDR3 spans 15 residues. Germline-derived CDR1 and CDR2 are SGHVS and FNYEAQ. V dropped 3 bases and J dropped 2 bases, with 11 bases sitting between them. CDR3 in DNA: TGTGCCAGCAGCTTGGGGAGAGATACCTACAATGAGCAGTTCTTC. Translation gives CASSLGRDTYNEQFF.

In this sample, this clone turned up once. V is TRBV7-9 and J is TRBJ2-5; D uncertain. Germline CDR1 is SEHNR and CDR2 is FQNEAQ (reference sequence). The germline V and J ends were trimmed by 6 bases and 3 bases, with 5 bases remaining between them. There are 11 residues in the CDR3. CDR3 protein: CASSPKETQYF. The CDR3 DNA sequence: TGTGCCAGCAGTCCTAAAGAGACCCAGTACTTC.

V gene TRBV28 combines with J gene TRBJ1-2; TRBD1 agrees at 8 bases. From germline, CDR1 is MDHEN and CDR2 SYDVKM. The V and J ends lost 5 bases and 5 bases, in that order; junction bases with no gene match: 7. The CDR3 loop spans 14 amino acids. CDR3 in amino acids: CASSLDRGAYGYTF. The CDR3 coding sequence is TGTGCCAGCAGTCTTGACAGGGGAGCTTATGGCTACACCTTC.

The sample holds a few counts of this clone. This chain uses TRBV5-1 with TRBJ1-2; maybe TRBD1 (5 bases). The CDR3 runs to 13 residues. V shed 3 bases and J shed 6 bases, with 12 bases lying between them. Germline V CDR1 and CDR2: SGHRS, YFSETQ. CDR3 DNA: TGCGCCAGCAGCTCGGACCGCAGGGATGGCTACACCTTC. The encoded protein is CASSSDRRDGYTF.

The chain joins TRBV28 to TRBJ2-2, with a possible D match to TRBD2 (5 bases). From germline, CDR1 is MDHEN and CDR2 SYDVKM. This CDR3 has 17 residues. Trimming removed 6 bases at V and 1 base at J, with 18 bases between. The CDR3 region is CASSQWGVEKNTGELFF. CDR3 nucleotide sequence: TGTGCCAGCAGCCAGTGGGGAGTGGAAAAGAACACCGGGGAGCTGTTTTTT.

CDR3 nucleotides: TGTGCCAGCAGTCTGACAGGGACCCTTCTACCCCTCCACTTT. This translates into CASSLTGTLLPLHF. This chain connects TRBV6-5 to TRBJ1-6; 7 nucleotides line up with TRBD1. This CDR3 contains 14 residues. Trimming cost V 5 bases and J 12 bases; bases outside gene matches: 10. CDR1 is MNHEY and CDR2 is SVGAGI in the germline V gene.

The rearrangement joins TRBV6-6 to TRBJ1-1; 8 bases are a match to TRBD1. V shed 5 bases, J shed 12 bases, and the junction held 11 bases outside the gene matches. This CDR3 contains 13 residues. Per the germline V gene, CDR1 is MNHNY and CDR2 is SVGAGI (reference sequence). CDR3 bases: TGTGCCAGCAGTCCCGGACAGGGAGCGAGGACTTTCTTT. Encoded protein: CASSPGQGARTFF.

This clone was counted a few times. The V and J genes are TRBV21-1 and TRBJ1-4; the table assigns TRBD1, which was not confirmed against the DNA. TRBV21-1 counts as a pseudogene. This CDR3 contains 14 residues. The CDR3 nucleotides read TGTGCCAGCAGCCCGGGACAGGGCAATGAAAAACTGTTTTTT. Encoded protein: CASSPGQGNEKLFF.

This chain links TRBV6-5 with TRBJ2-1; 7 positions match TRBD2. The germline V gene has CDR1 MNHEY and CDR2 SVGAGI. CDR3 size: 16 residues. Losses at the gene ends were 2 bases for V and 4 bases for J; bases not matched to a gene: 8. The CDR3 spells CASSYRRPSGYNEQFF. The CDR3 nucleotides are TGTGCCAGCAGTTACCGGCGGCCTAGCGGTTACAATGAGCAGTTCTTC.

The V and J genes are TRBV7-2 and TRBJ2-7, with 8 bases matching TRBD2. Germline values: CDR1 SGHTA, CDR2 FQGNSA. This CDR3 has 15 amino acids. The V gene end was trimmed by 2 bases and the J gene end by 6 bases; junction bases not matched to a gene: 9. The CDR3 spells CASSLTGGEFREQYF. CDR3 nucleotide sequence: TGTGCCAGCAGCTTAACGGGAGGGGAGTTTCGCGAGCAGTACTTC. The full variable domain, its missing parts supplied by reference TRBV7-2 and TRBJ2-7, is GAGVSQSPSNKVTEKGKDVELRCDPISGHTALYWYRQSLGQGLEFLIYFQGNSAPDKSGLPSDRFSAERTGGSVSTLTIQRTQQEDSAVYLCASSLTGGEFREQYFGPGTRLTVT.

The V gene is TRBV2, the J gene TRBJ2-2; 7 bases map to TRBD1. Germline loops: CDR1 SNHLY, CDR2 FYNNEI. This CDR3 region has 16 residues. V dropped 6 bases and J dropped 2; count of bases not matched to a gene: 9. The CDR3 loop reads CASRHLGQVNTGELFF. DNA for the CDR3: TGTGCCAGCAGACACCTTGGACAGGTTAACACCGGGGAGCTGTTTTTT.

This clone appeared a single time. The V and J genes are TRBV10-3 and TRBJ2-3, with TRBD2 as a possible D gene (5 bases). The V and J ends lost 3 bases and 6 bases respectively, with 7 bases between them. Germline V gene lookup returns CDR1 ENHRY and CDR2 SYGVKD. The CDR3 extends over 12 amino acids. The CDR3 DNA is TGTGCCATCAGTGATGCGGGTGATACGCAGTATTTT. Its protein is CAISDAGDTQYF.

V usage is TRBV5-4 and J usage is TRBJ2-5; the D gene is possibly TRBD2 (6 bases). V lost 4 bases and J lost 5, with 18 bases in between. This CDR3 has 15 residues. CDR1 is SGHNT and CDR2 is YYREEE in the germline V gene (reference sequence). The CDR3 here is CASSLSSGSGETQYF. CDR3 nucleotide sequence: TGTGCCAGCAGCCTATCATCAGGGAGCGGGGAGACCCAGTACTTC.

This chain connects TRBV4-3 to TRBJ1-4, with a possible D match to TRBD1 (5 bases). CDR3 size: 14 residues. Trimming stripped 1 base from V and 5 bases from J, with 8 bases between. Per the germline V gene, CDR1 is LGHNA and CDR2 is YSLEER. The CDR3 loop is CASSQGQGNEKLFF. The CDR3 region has the DNA TGCGCCAGCAGCCAAGGGCAGGGCAATGAAAAACTGTTTTTT.

This clone showed up just a few times. V usage is TRBV6-1 and J usage is TRBJ1-1; TRBD1 agrees at 7 bases. The CDR3 length is 15 residues. With V trimmed by 0 bases and J by 3 bases, 4 bases remained unmatched. The germline V gene encodes CDR1 MNHNS and CDR2 SASEGT. CDR3 in DNA: TGTGCCAGCAGTGAAGCAACAGGGGCCGACACTGAAGCTTTCTTT. Translation: CASSEATGADTEAFF.

The chain combines TRBV7-2 with TRBJ2-1, with D perhaps TRBD1 (7 bases). There are 16 residues in the CDR3. Germline V CDR1 and CDR2: SGHTA, FQGNSA. Trimming shortened V by 2 bases and J by 10 bases, and 21 bases separated the two germline ends. The chain's CDR3 is CASSLFGTGVGGEQFF. CDR3 in DNA: TGTGCCAGCAGCTTATTTGGAACAGGGGTAGGGGGGGAGCAGTTCTTC. The variable domain in full, completed from reference TRBV7-2 and TRBJ2-1, reads GAGVSQSPSNKVTEKGKDVELRCDPISGHTALYWYRQSLGQGLEFLIYFQGNSAPDKSGLPSDRFSAERTGGSVSTLTIQRTQQEDSAVYLCASSLFGTGVGGEQFFGPGTRLTVL.

CDR3 region: CASSLDATGQPQHF. The CDR3, as DNA: TGTGCCAGCAGCTTAGATGCGACAGGTCAGCCCCAGCATTTT. The chain joins TRBV7-2 to TRBJ1-5; possible D gene TRBD1, 6 bases. Germline CDR1 and CDR2: SGHTA and FQGNSA. V gave up 1 base and J gave up 6 bases, with 10 bases separating them. The CDR3 contains 14 residues.

To note about this clone: The junction does not match germline at one end; this may be a read error. The chain employs TRBV7-9 and TRBJ1-6; 9 positions agree with TRBD1. The CDR3 extends over 16 amino acids. Germline CDR1 reads SEHNR; CDR2 reads FQNEAQ (reference sequence). Here the CDR3 reads CSSSYPGTGNNSPLHF. Here the CDR3 DNA reads TGTTCCAGCAGCTACCCGGGGACAGGGAATAATTCACCCCTCCACTTT.

The rearrangement links TRBV5-6 to TRBJ1-5, with D tentatively TRBD1 (5 bases). Between the trimmed V and J ends, which lost 4 bases and 2 bases, there was a span of 16 bases. Germline CDR1 SGHDT, CDR2 YYEEEE. The CDR3 loop spans 16 amino acids. CDR3 loop: CASSLYGGEGNQPQHF. The DNA of the CDR3 is TGTGCCAGCAGCCTATACGGGGGAGAGGGCAATCAGCCCCAGCATTTT.